Sequencing of this T cell receptor (beta chain) was carried out in a study of shared clonotypes between healthy human individuals (dated by TCRdb to the early 2020s). For the wider study: A few men and two women, aged 18 to 49 years, made up the cohort. To estimate repertoire size and how much clonotypes are shared between individuals, the study performed deep sequencing of blood TCR repertoires from about 5 healthy adults. To increase sequencing depth and limit assay-specific biases, different laboratories used diverse techniques to prepare libraries and sequence TCR repertoires. Per donor, leukapheresis produced somewhere between about 0.94 and 9 billion PBMCs.

Using the deep immunoSEQ assay, TCR CDR3 regions were amplified from genomic DNA by multiplex PCR. Extracted genomic DNA from each cell subset was distributed evenly across all wells of several immunoSEQ 96-well plates, and each plate was treated as a replicate. For unsorted PBMC, around 310 ng of genomic DNA, equivalent to roughly 30,000 T cell genomes, went into each replicate PCR. Ten immunoSEQ deep assay plates were used to sequence the unsorted PBMC genomic DNA. The purified libraries were quantified using a Qubit 3.0 fluorometer, sized with a Bioanalyzer 2100, and then quantified again using the KAPA Library Quantification kit. A separate single-read 150-cycle Illumina NextSeq 550 flow cell was used to sequence each immunoSEQ 96-well plate. The authors processed their data as follows. Because only junctional sequences without quality scores were contained in the immunoSEQ output, filtering matching that applied to full-length reads could not be performed. To assign V/J genes and CDR3, sequences were annotated using PyIR, a Python wrapper for IgBLAST v1.9, with IMGT germline references. Reads were removed for weak V/J assignments (E-value above 1e-6), missing CDR3, stop codons, out-of-frame junctions, or ambiguous translated residues. V3J clonotypes were defined as sequences sharing the same inferred V gene, J gene, and CDR3 amino acid sequence. To compute the percentage overlap between repertoires, the number of shared unique clonotypes was divided by the size of the smaller repertoire. Repertoire richness was assessed with RTK rarefaction, the Chao1 estimator, and Recon v2.1 estimates of unobserved clonotypes. TCRdb took over this immuneACCESS table, retaining in-frame rearrangements with V and J assigned. Such tables are incomplete; in checked studies, under half of the missing clones stem from an unresolved V gene, and the remainder is unexplained. Clonal size and the V and J genes are those of that table, whereas D and trimming came from the DNA. The sample records around 500,000 clones, around 80% of which are singletons. Of the sample, approximately 12% is held by the ten largest clones.

Donors were healthy HIV-negative adults with no recently reported acute infections or vaccinations. Every donor was a Caucasian adult residing in Nashville, Tennessee, USA. For unsorted samples, tens of millions of PBMCs were counted, and genomic DNA was extracted using the QIAamp DNA Blood Mini kit. Blood was collected by leukapheresis, and PBMCs were isolated by Ficoll-Histopaque density gradient centrifugation and then cryopreserved in liquid nitrogen vapor phase. Comments on this clone: This clone's antigen is unknown. No much larger clone is present one base from it, and per-base qualities are unavailable.

V is trimmed back by 2 bases and J by 6 bases, and the junction contains 7 bases that no gene match accounts for. The germline V gene encodes CDR1 KGHSH and CDR2 LQKENI. There are 15 amino acids in the CDR3, from cysteine to phenylalanine inclusive. The DNA shown is the 45-base CDR3, in frame from base 1. The full study reports these points: The genetic and exposure-history diversity represented was limited by the small number of donors. Only blood was sampled, and tissue TCR repertoires likely differ from those in blood. Based on pairwise subsampling, the degree of clonotype sharing among donors was expected to be affected by sequencing depth.

Material for sequencing was PBMCs. This clonotype was obtained from a woman aged 35 to 49 in good health. Some clones in this sample may be carry-over from other donors' samples. The rearrangement combines TRBV18 with TRBJ2-7; the central 10 bases match TRBD2. Read as DNA, the sequence is TGTGCCAGCTCACCAGCTAGCGGGGGATGGGGCGAGCAGTACTTC. Its protein product is CASSPASGGWGEQYF.